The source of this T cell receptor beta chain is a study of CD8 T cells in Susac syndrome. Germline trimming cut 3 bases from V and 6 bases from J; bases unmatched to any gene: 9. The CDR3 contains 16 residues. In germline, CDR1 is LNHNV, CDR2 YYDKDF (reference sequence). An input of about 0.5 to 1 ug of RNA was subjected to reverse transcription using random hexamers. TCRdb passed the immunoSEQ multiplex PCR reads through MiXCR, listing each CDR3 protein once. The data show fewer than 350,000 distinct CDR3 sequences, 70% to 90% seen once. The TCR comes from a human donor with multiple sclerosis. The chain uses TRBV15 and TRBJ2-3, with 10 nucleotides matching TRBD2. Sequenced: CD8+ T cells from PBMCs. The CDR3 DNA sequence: TGTGCCACCAGCAGGTTCTTAGCGGGAGGTTCGGATACGCAGTATTTT. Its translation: CATSRFLAGGSDTQYF. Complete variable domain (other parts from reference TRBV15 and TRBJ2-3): DAMVIQNPRYQVTQFGKPVTLSCSQTLNHNVMYWYQQKSSQAPKLLFHYYDKDFNNEADTPDNFQSRRPNTSFCFLDIRSPGLGDTAMYLCATSRFLAGGSDTQYFGPGTRLTVL.